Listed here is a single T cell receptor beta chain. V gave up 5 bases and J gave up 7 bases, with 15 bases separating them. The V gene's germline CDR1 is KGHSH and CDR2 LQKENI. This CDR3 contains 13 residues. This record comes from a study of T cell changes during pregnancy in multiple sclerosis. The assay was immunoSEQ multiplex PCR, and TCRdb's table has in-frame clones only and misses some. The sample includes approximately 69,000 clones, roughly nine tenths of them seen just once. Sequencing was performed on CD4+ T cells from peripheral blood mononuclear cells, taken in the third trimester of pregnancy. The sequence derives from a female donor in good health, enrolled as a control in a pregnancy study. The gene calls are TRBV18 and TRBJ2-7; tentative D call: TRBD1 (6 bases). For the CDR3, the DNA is TGTGCCAGCTCATCCCAGGGGCAGCTGGAGCAGTACTTC. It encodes CASSSQGQLEQYF.